The clone carrying this T cell receptor (beta chain) was counted only a few times. The CDR3 consists of 14 residues. CDR1 and CDR2 from the germline V gene are WNHNN and SYGVQD (reference sequence). The trim removed 4 bases at V and 4 bases at J, leaving 3 bases unmatched. This PCR relied on a set of 60 Vbeta primers and 13 Jbeta primers. Per the study methods: Among the unique TCR beta chains that a later analysis counted, about 81 million in all, roughly 11 million were shared. Libraries were prepared by immunoSEQ multiplex PCR; TCRdb keeps only in-frame clonotypes and omits some of them. Clone size and V and J calls were adopted from that table, with D and trimming inferred from the DNA. This sample yields 150,000 to 200,000 clones, of which about 79% are seen a single time; 1.2% belongs to the top ten. This sample is part of a study of cytomegalovirus exposure and HLA in healthy donors.

The sequenced sample was PBMCs. The receptor's source is a girl aged 2 to 9 in good health and CMV-seropositive. This chain joins TRBV10-1 and TRBJ2-3, with 9 bases matching TRBD2. CDR3 DNA: TGCGCCAGCAGTGCGGCGGGAGGGTCAGATACGCAGTATTTT. Its protein is CASSAAGGSDTQYF.